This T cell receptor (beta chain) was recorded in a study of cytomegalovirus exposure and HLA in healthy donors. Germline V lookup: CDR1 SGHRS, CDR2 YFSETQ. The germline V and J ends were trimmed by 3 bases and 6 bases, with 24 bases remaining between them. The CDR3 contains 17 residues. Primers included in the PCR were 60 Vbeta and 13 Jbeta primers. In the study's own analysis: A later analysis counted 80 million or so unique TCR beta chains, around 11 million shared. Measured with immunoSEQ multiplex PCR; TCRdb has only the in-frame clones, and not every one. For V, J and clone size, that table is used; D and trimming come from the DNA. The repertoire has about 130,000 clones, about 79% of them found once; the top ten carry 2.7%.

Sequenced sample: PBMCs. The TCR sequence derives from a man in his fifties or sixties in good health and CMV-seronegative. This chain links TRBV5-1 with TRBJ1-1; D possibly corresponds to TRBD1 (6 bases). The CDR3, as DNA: TGCGCCAGCAGCTACCAAGGGCAGGGGATAGGAAGCGCTGAAGCTTTCTTT. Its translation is CASSYQGQGIGSAEAFF.